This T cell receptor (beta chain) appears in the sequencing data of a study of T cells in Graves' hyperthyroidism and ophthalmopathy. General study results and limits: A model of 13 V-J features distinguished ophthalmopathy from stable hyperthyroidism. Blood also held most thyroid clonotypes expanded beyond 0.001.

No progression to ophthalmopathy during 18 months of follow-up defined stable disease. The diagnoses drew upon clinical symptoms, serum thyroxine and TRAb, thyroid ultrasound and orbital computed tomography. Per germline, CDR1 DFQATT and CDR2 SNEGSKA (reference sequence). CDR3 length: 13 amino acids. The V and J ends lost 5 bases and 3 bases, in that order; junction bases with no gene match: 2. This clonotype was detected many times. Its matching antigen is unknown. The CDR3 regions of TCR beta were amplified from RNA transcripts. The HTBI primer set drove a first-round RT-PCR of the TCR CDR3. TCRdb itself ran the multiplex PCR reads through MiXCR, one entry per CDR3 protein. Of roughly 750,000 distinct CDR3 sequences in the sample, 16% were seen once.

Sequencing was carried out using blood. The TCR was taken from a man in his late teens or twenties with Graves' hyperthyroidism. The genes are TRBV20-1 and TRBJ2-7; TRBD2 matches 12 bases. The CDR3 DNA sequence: TGCAGTGCTGTGACTAGCGGGAGCTACGAGCAGTACTTC. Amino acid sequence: CSAVTSGSYEQYF.